This entry describes one T cell receptor beta chain. Source study methods: Nucleated cell number was recorded as an estimate derived from reference gene primer amplification. Repertoires were generated with immunoSEQ multiplex PCR, while TCRdb's copy carries only in-frame clones and drops some. That table gives V, J and clone size, and the DNA gave D and trimming. The sample records under 200,000 clones, roughly 79% being singletons. The data derive from a study of blood T cell repertoires in COVID-19. Study-level information: Spain, Italy and the United States supplied samples that represented acute and convalescent COVID-19. Sources were T cells, B-cell-depleted T cells, or PBMCs; the material itself was cDNA or gDNA.

The CDR3 loop spans 15 amino acids. V was shortened by 4 bases and J by 3 bases, with 16 bases between the two germline ends. Looked up from germline, CDR1 is LGHNA and CDR2 is YSLEER. This clonotype was sampled from a man aged 55-75 years with active or convalescent COVID-19. Sequencing was carried out using peripheral blood. The rearrangement uses TRBV4-3 and TRBJ2-7; TRBD1 might be the D (6 bases). CDR3 sequence: CASSRPRTALYEQYF. CDR3 DNA sequence: TGCGCCAGCAGCCGCCCTAGGACAGCCCTCTACGAGCAGTACTTC.